Listed below are T cell receptor beta chains from one sample, sequenced in a study of T cells in Graves' hyperthyroidism and ophthalmopathy. A single record per CDR3 protein comes from TCRdb applying MiXCR to the multiplex PCR reads. The data contain some 600,000 distinct CDR3 sequences, approximately 15% of them singletons. The material sequenced was blood. Every receptor here comes from a woman aged 25 to 39 with Graves' hyperthyroidism that later progressed to Graves' ophthalmopathy. Each CDR3 is given without its conserved first and last residue. A row's size may be missing; if present it is once, few, many or a size class.

V	size	CDR3
TRBV28	many	ASRGGLYYEQY
TRBV9	once	ASSPHPAGGSGELF
TRBV3-1	many	ASSRVANNEQF
TRBV5-6	many	ASSLDLRSNTGELF
TRBV6-5	.	ASSYTTGGNEKLF
TRBV15	.	VTSRDSTAEQY
TRBV6-2/TRBV6-3	many	ASSYPTDGAGYT
TRBV27	many	ASSLRQVTRDEQY
TRBV7-9	many	ASSRGLAGETQY
TRBV7-9	.	ASRAGTGFTGELF
TRBV20-1	many	SASYVDNEQF
TRBV14	few	ASSPTFQVPYGYT
TRBV5-4	.	ASSLNPGTTNGYT
TRBV20-1	many	SAFSGSYEQY
TRBV18	.	ASSPTGTWSEQY
TRBV7-3	many	ASSLGASGNTGELF
TRBV5-1	.	ASSLNTGREETQY
TRBV5-1	.	ASTGQDQETQY
TRBV28	.	ATLGIGGFQTEAF
TRBV28	many	ASSPGDSPYEQY
TRBV30	.	AWSVRFHSNQPQH
TRBV5-1	.	ANSLSHEQY
TRBV18	.	ASSLLAHTDTQY
TRBV7-8	many	ASSLVLSGSSYEQY
TRBV6-1	few	ASSGTGWGYT
TRBV27	many	ASSRGQDSYGYT
TRBV6-1	few	ASSVGAAPEQY
TRBV6-1	.	ASRSGTYYEQY
TRBV27	many	ASSSLPTGEGNIQY
TRBV19	many	ASNGLEGNSYNEQF
TRBV19	.	ASTGRGGGTGELF
TRBV3-1	.	ASSQGSLDRGLYNEQF
TRBV15	many	ATSSGLAGTLNIQY
TRBV19	many	ASSISRGTQY
TRBV18	few	ATQGPGPIHEDTQY
TRBV6-1	many	ASSPGAKQAF
TRBV28	many	ASRERRISGNTIY
TRBV10-3	.	AISTGLRSTYNEQF
TRBV7-3	few	ASSSPLSDEQF
TRBV9	few	ASSPEGEGSDEQY
TRBV2	many	ASSVDSEQY
TRBV20-1	many	SAATGTSLNEQF
TRBV7-2	many	ASSLYGEETQY
TRBV7-9	many	ASSSDRTDTQY
TRBV7-9	many	AIGTSLEQF
TRBV9	few	ASSVGVSGAYNEQF
TRBV2	many	ASSARLGTGRGNTIY
TRBV6-2/TRBV6-3	many	ASTLGTSPGQAMNTEAF
TRBV12-5	few	ASGLGFPDNTGELF
TRBV14	many	ASSSGTGMYEQY